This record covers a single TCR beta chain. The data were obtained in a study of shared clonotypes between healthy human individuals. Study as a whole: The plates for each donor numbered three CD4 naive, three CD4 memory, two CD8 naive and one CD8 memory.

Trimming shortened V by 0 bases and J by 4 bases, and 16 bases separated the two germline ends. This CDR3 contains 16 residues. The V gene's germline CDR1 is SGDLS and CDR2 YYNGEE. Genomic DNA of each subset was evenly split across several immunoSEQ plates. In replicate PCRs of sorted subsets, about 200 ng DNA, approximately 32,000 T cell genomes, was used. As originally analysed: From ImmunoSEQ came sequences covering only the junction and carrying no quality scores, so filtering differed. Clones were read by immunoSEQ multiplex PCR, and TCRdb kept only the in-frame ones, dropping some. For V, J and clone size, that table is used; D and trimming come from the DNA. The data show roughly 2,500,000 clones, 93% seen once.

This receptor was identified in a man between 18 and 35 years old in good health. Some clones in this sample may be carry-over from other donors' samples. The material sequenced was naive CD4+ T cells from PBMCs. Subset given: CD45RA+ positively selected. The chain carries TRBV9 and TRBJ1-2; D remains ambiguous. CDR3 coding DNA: TGTGCCAGCAGCGTAGTCCCCAATTGGGATCTCTATGGCTACACCTTC. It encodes CASSVVPNWDLYGYTF.